This TCR beta chain was captured in a study of T cells in Graves' hyperthyroidism and ophthalmopathy. In the study overall: Any treatment followed the collection of peripheral blood at initial diagnosis. Overall study findings and caveats: Researchers found most expanded thyroid clonotypes above 0.001 in blood as well.

RNA transcripts gave rise to amplified TCR beta CDR3 regions. TCR CDR3 regions were first amplified by RT-PCR with HTBI primers. TCRdb independently ran MiXCR on the multiplex PCR reads; one entry per CDR3 protein. The data show 550,000 to 650,000 distinct CDR3 sequences, 12% to 15% seen once. Stability of Graves' hyperthyroidism was defined as absent ophthalmopathy progression within 18 months. Hyperthyroidism, newly diagnosed and lasting under 2 months, affected patients aged 18 to 65. This clonotype was counted ten times or more. Its antigen is currently unknown. This clonotype originated in a woman aged 40 to 50 with Graves' hyperthyroidism. Sequencing used blood.

The DNA of the CDR3 is TGCAGCGTCGGCACAGGGGGCCAAAGACCCTACGAGCAGTACTTC. Translation gives CSVGTGGQRPYEQYF. The chain combines TRBV29-1 with TRBJ2-7, with 9 bases matching TRBD1. Germline CDR1 reads SQVTM; CDR2 reads ANQGSEA. V shed 6 bases and J 2 bases; nucleotides not matched to a gene: 11. This CDR3 region has 15 residues.